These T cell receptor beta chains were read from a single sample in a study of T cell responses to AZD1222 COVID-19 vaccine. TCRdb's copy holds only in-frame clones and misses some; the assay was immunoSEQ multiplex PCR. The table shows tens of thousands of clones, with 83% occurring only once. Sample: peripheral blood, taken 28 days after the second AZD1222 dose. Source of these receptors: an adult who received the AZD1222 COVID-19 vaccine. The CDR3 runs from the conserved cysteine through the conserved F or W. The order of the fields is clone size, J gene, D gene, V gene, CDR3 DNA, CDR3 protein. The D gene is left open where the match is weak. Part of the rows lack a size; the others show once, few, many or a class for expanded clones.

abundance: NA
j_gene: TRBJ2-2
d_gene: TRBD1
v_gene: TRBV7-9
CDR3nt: TGTGCCAGTAATCCCCGGGACAGGGGAACCGGGGAGCTGTTTTTT
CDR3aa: CASNPRDRGTGELFF

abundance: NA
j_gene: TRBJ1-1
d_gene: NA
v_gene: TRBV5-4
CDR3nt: TGTGCCAGCAGCTTGGTTCCCACCCAGGGCCTGGGCACTGAAGCTTTCTTT
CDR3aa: CASSLVPTQGLGTEAFF

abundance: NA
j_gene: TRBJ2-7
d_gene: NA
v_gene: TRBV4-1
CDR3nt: TGCGCCAGCAGCCAAGAGCCGGGGTTGACGGAGCAGTACTTC
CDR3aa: CASSQEPGLTEQYF

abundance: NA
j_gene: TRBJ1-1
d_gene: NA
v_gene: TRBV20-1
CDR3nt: TGCAGTGCAATCCTTCGGACTGAAGCTTTCTTT
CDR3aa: CSAILRTEAFF

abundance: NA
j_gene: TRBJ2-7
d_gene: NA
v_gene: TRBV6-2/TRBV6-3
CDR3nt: TGTGCCAGCAGTTACCAGGGGGGGGAGAGTTACGAGCAGTACTTC
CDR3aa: CASSYQGGESYEQYF

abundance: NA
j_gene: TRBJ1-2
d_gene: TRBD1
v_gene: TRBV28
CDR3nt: TGTGCCAGCAGTTTCTCCGGGACAGGGTATGGCTACACCTTC
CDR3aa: CASSFSGTGYGYTF

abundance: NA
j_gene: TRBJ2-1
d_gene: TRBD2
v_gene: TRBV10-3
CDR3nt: TGTGCCATCAGATCGTCTAGCGGGGGGAGCTCCTACAATGAGCAGTTCTTC
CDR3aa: CAIRSSSGGSSYNEQFF

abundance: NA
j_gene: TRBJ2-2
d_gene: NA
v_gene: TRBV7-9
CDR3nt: TGTGCCAGCAGCTTTTATGACGGGGAGCTGTTTTTT
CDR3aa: CASSFYDGELFF

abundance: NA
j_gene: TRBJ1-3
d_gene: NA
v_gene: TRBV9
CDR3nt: TGTGCCAGCAGCGTAGGGATTTCTGGAAACACCATATATTTT
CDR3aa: CASSVGISGNTIYF

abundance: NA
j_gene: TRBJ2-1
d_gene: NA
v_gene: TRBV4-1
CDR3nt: TGCGCCAGCAGCCCGAGGGGACGAGACAATGAGCAGTTCTTC
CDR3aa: CASSPRGRDNEQFF

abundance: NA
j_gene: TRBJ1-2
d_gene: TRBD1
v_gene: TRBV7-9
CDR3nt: TGTGCCAGCAGCGCGACTCCAGGGGGCGCGGGGGGCTACACCTTC
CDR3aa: CASSATPGGAGGYTF

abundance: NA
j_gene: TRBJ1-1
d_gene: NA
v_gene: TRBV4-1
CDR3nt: TGCGCCAGCAGCCAAGGAGACGGGCTGGGCACTGAAGCTTTCTTT
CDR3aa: CASSQGDGLGTEAFF

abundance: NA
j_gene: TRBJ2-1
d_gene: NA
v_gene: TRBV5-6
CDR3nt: NA
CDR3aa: CASSLGRVAQGAFF

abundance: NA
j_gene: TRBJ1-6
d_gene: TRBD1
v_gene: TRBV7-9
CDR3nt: TGTGCCAGCAGCTCACACAGGGGCTCCTATAATTCACCCCTCCACTTT
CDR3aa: CASSSHRGSYNSPLHF

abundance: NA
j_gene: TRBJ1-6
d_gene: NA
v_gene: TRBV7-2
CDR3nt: TGTGCCAGCAGCTTCGAGGGGTGGAATTCACCCCTCCACTTT
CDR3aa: CASSFEGWNSPLHF

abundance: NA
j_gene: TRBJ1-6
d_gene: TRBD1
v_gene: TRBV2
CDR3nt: TGTGCCAGCACGGGGACAGGGGGCTATAATTCACCCCTCCACTTT
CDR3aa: CASTGTGGYNSPLHF

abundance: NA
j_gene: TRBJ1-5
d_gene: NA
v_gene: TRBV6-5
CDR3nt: TGTGCCAGCAGAGGACAAGGGGGCAATCAGCCCCAGCATTTT
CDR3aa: CASRGQGGNQPQHF

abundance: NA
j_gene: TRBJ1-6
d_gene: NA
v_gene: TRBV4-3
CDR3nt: TGCGCCAGCAGCTCAATACTTATCGGGGGAGGAAATAATTCACCCCTCCACTTT
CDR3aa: CASSSILIGGGNNSPLHF

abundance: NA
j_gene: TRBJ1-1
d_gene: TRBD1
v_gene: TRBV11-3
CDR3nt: TGTGCCAGCAGCTTAGTAGCGCGACAGGGAGTTACACTGAACACTGAAGCTTTCTTT
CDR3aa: CASSLVARQGVTLNTEAFF

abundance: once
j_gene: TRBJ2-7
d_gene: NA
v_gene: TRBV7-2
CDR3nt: TGTGCCAGCAGCTTCCAATCCTCCTCCTACGAGCAGTACTTC
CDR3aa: CASSFQSSSYEQYF

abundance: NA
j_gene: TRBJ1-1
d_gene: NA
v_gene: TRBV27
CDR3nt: TGTGCCAGCTTCGGGATCAACACTGAAGCTTTCTTT
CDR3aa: CASFGINTEAFF

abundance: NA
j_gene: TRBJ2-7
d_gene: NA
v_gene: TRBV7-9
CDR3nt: TGTGCCAGCAGCTTAGCTGACTACGAGCAGTACTTC
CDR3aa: CASSLADYEQYF

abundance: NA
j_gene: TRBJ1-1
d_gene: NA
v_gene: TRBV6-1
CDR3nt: TGTGCCAGCAGTGAAGTATCGGCCCACTTT
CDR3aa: CASSEVSAHF

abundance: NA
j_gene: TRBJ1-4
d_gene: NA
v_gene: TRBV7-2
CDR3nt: TGTGCCAGTACCCGGGGGGGAGGGGAAAAACTGTTTTTT
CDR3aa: CASTRGGGEKLFF

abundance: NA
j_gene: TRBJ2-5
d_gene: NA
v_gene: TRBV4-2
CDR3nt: TGTGCCAGCAGCCCCTTCCGACAGGAGGCCGAGACCCAGTACTTC
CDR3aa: CASSPFRQEAETQYF

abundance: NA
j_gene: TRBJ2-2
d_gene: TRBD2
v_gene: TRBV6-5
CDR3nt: TGTGCCACAAACGGGGGGGCCGGCACCGGGGAGCTGTTTTTT
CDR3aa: CATNGGAGTGELFF

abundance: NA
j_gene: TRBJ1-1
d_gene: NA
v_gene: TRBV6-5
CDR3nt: TGTGCCACCCCACGTAGGGGGTGGGGCACTGAAGCTTTCTTT
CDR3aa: CATPRRGWGTEAFF

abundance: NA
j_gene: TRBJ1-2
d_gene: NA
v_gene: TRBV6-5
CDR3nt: TGTGCCAGCAGCCCCTCCGCTAACTATGGCTACACCTTC
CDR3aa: CASSPSANYGYTF

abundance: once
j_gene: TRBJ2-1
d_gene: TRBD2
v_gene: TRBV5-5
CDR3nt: TGTGCCAGCAGCTTGGTTACGGCTAGCGGGGGCAATGAGCAGTTCTTC
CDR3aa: CASSLVTASGGNEQFF

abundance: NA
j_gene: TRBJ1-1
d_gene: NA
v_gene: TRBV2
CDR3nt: TGTGCCAGCAGTGACAGAGAGAACACTGAAGCTTTCTTT
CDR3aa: CASSDRENTEAFF

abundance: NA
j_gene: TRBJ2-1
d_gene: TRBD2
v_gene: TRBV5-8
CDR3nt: TGTGCCAGCAGCGGGGGACTAGGTGCTGAGCAGTTCTTC
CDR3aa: CASSGGLGAEQFF

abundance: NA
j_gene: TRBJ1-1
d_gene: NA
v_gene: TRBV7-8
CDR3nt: TGTGCCAGCAGCTTAGGAACAGGGTACACTGAAGCTTTCTTT
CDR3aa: CASSLGTGYTEAFF

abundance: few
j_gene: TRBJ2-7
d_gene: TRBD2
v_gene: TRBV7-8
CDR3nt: TGTGCCAGCAGCCCATCCAGACTAGCGGGGGGTCTCCTACACCGGTACGAGCAGTACTTC
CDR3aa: CASSPSRLAGGLLHRYEQYF

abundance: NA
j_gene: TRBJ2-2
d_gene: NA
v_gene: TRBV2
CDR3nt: TGTGCCAGCAGTGGGGAGTCTTACCCCGGGGAGCTGTTTTTT
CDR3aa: CASSGESYPGELFF

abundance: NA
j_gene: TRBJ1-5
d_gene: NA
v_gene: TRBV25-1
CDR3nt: TGTGCCAGCAGTGAGGGGAGAGGCAATCAGCCCCAGCATTTT
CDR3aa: CASSEGRGNQPQHF

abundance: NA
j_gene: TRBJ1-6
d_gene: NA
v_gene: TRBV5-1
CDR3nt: TGCGCCAGCAGACCACAGGGCGATAATTCACCCCTCCACTTT
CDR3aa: CASRPQGDNSPLHF

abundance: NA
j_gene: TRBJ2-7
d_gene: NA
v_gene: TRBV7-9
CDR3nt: TGTGCCAGCAGCCCGACGGGACGACAAGGGGTGGAGCAGTACTTC
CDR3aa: CASSPTGRQGVEQYF

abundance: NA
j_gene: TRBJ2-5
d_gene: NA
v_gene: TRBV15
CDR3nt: TGTGCCACCAGCAGAGATGGGGGTAGTGAGACCCAGTACTTC
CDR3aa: CATSRDGGSETQYF

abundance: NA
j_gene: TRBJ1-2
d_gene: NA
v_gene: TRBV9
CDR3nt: TGTGCCAGCAGCGTAGCTGGGACATCGAATGGCTACACCTTC
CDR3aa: CASSVAGTSNGYTF

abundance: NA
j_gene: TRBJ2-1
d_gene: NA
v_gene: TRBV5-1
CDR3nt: TGCGCCAGCAGCTTGGCGACGCTGGGGGTGGCCCTGCGTGAGCAGTTCTTC
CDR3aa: CASSLATLGVALREQFF

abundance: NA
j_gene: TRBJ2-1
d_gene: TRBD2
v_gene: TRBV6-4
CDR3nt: TGTGCCAGCAGTGACGTATTTAGCGGGAGCAATGAGCAGTTCTTC
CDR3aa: CASSDVFSGSNEQFF

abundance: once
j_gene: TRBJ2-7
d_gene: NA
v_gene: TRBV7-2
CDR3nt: TGTGCCAGCAGCTCAAACAGGGACTACGAGCAGTACTTC
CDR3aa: CASSSNRDYEQYF

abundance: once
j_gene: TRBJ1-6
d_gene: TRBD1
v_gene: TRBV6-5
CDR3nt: TGTGCCAGCAGACAGGGGGTGTTGAATTCACCCCTCCACTTT
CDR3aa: CASRQGVLNSPLHF

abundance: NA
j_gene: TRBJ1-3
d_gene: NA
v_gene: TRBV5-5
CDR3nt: TGTGCCAGCAGCTTGGGTCGCCCGAGAAACACCATATATTTT
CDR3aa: CASSLGRPRNTIYF

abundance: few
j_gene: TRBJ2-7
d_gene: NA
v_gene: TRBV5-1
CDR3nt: TGCGCCAGCAGCTTGGCCGGGACAAGCTACGAGCAGTACTTC
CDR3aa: CASSLAGTSYEQYF

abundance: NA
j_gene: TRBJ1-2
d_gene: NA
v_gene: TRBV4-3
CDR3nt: TGCGCCAGCAGCCAAGGAGTAGGGGGCTATGGCTACACCTTC
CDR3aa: CASSQGVGGYGYTF